This is a list of T cell receptor beta chains from one sample in a study of cytomegalovirus exposure and HLA in healthy donors. The data were produced by immunoSEQ multiplex PCR, yet TCRdb's version contains in-frame clones alone and is incomplete. The sample has some 160,000 clones, less than 90% seen once; the top ten hold around 6.5%. The specimen was PBMCs. The receptors were gathered from a male donor in good health and CMV-seropositive. Each CDR3 is given with its conserved first and last residue. The D gene is left open where the match is weak. The listing skips clone size in some rows; elsewhere it reads once, few, many or a size class.

size,D,V,J,length,DNA,CDR3
NA,NA,TRBV5-4,TRBJ2-3,16,TGTGCCAGCAGCTTGGCCCAGGACAGACTAACAGATACGCAGTATTTT,CASSLAQDRLTDTQYF
NA,NA,TRBV5-1,TRBJ2-5,13,TGCGCCAGCTCCCCCAGGGGCCAAGAGACCCAGTACTTC,CASSPRGQETQYF
few,TRBD2,TRBV9,TRBJ2-5,14,TGTGCCAGCAGCGTAGGACTAGCTCCAGCGACCCAGTACTTC,CASSVGLAPATQYF
NA,TRBD2,TRBV11-2,TRBJ2-3,16,TGTGCCAGCAGCATAGGGACTAGCGGGAGGACAGATACGCAGTATTTT,CASSIGTSGRTDTQYF
NA,TRBD2,TRBV10-3,TRBJ2-7,14,TGTGCCATCAGCCCCGGGACTAGCGGGTACGAGCAGTACTTC,CAISPGTSGYEQYF
few,NA,TRBV18,TRBJ2-2,12,TGTGCCAGCTCCACAGGGACCGGGGAGCTGTTTTTT,CASSTGTGELFF
NA,NA,TRBV21-1,TRBJ2-1,17,TGTGCCAGCAGCTTATCCCCGGGACACTACTCCTACAATGAGCAGTTCTTC,CASSLSPGHYSYNEQFF
few,TRBD2,TRBV4-2,TRBJ2-7,16,TGTGCCAGCAGCCAAGAGGGGACTAGCGGAGTCTACGAGCAGTACTTC,CASSQEGTSGVYEQYF
NA,TRBD1,TRBV5-4,TRBJ2-2,16,TGTGCCAGCAGCCACGGGACAGCCGCGAACACCGGGGAGCTGTTTTTT,CASSHGTAANTGELFF
NA,TRBD1,TRBV27,TRBJ1-6,15,TGTGCCAGCAGTTTCCGGGCAGGGGGGACCTCACCCCTCCACTTT,CASSFRAGGTSPLHF
NA,TRBD2,TRBV5-4,TRBJ2-2,16,TGTGCCAGCAGCCGTCTAGCGGGAGGTCGCACCGGGGAGCTGTTTTTT,CASSRLAGGRTGELFF
NA,TRBD1,TRBV4-1,TRBJ1-1,18,TGCGCCAGCAGCCCCCCCCGACAGGGGGCTTCTTCACATACTGAAGCTTTCTTT,CASSPPRQGASSHTEAFF
NA,NA,TRBV19,TRBJ2-1,16,TGTGCCAGTAGTATGGGTCAGGGGCGCCCTTCCAGTGAGCAGTTCTTC,CASSMGQGRPSSEQFF
NA,TRBD1,TRBV11-3,TRBJ2-7,15,TGTGCCAGCAGCTTGGGGACAGGTAGATCCTACGAGCAGTACTTC,CASSLGTGRSYEQYF
few,NA,TRBV4-3,TRBJ1-1,16,TGCGCCAGCAGCCAAGATCGGGGATCGGCGAACACTGAAGCTTTCTTT,CASSQDRGSANTEAFF
NA,TRBD1,TRBV19,TRBJ2-3,14,TGTGCCAGTAGTATCGGGACAGTCACAGATACGCAGTATTTT,CASSIGTVTDTQYF
NA,TRBD2,TRBV7-8,TRBJ2-7,15,TGTGCCAGCAGCCTAGCGGGACTGACCCCTTACGAGCAGTACTTC,CASSLAGLTPYEQYF
few,TRBD1,TRBV30,TRBJ1-1,12,TGTGCCTGGAGTACAGGGGGCACTGAAGCTTTCTTT,CAWSTGGTEAFF
NA,TRBD2,TRBV7-2,TRBJ2-3,18,TGTGCCAGCAGCTTAGTTCGGTCTAGCGGGGCTAGCACAGATACGCAGTATTTT,CASSLVRSSGASTDTQYF
NA,TRBD1,TRBV30,TRBJ1-3,14,TGTGCCTGGAATAGGGACAGGGGCGAAAACACCATATATTTT,CAWNRDRGENTIYF
NA,NA,TRBV5-1,TRBJ1-3,15,TGCGCCAGCAGCTTGGCAGCGATCTCTGGAAACACCATATATTTT,CASSLAAISGNTIYF
NA,NA,TRBV7-8,TRBJ2-1,16,TGTGCCAGCAGGCCACCACGGAGGGCCTCAGACAATGAGCAGTTCTTC,CASRPPRRASDNEQFF
NA,TRBD1,TRBV5-6,TRBJ2-5,15,TGTGCCAGCAGTGCAGACAGGGGGAGTGGTGAGACCCAGTACTTC,CASSADRGSGETQYF
NA,NA,TRBV7-9,TRBJ2-4,14,TGTGCCAGCAGTCTCATGGACCAGGGGAGCATTCAGTACTTC,CASSLMDQGSIQYF
NA,TRBD1,TRBV27,TRBJ1-5,15,TGTGCCAGCAGAAGGGGACAGGGAGGGAATCAGCCCCAGCATTTT,CASRRGQGGNQPQHF
NA,NA,TRBV10-3,TRBJ1-6,15,TGTGCCATCAGAAAACTAGAATTGCGGGATTCACCCCTCCACTTT,CAIRKLELRDSPLHF
few,TRBD1,TRBV12-5,TRBJ1-3,13,TGTGCTAGTGGAGGGGGCTCAGGAAACACCATATATTTT,CASGGGSGNTIYF
NA,NA,TRBV12-5,TRBJ2-1,14,TGTGCTAGTGGCCTCGGCGGGACCTACAATGAGCAGTTCTTC,CASGLGGTYNEQFF